The 19 T cell receptor beta chains presented below share a single source sample, sequenced in a study of blood T cell repertoires in COVID-19. The method was immunoSEQ multiplex PCR; TCRdb's version includes in-frame clones alone and lacks a portion of them. The profile shows around 100,000 clones, 75% to 95% of them singletons. The sequenced sample was peripheral blood. These receptors all come from a human donor with active COVID-19. The donor label of this sample is uncertain.

The chain is built from TRBV6-4 and TRBJ1-5, with 7 bases fitting TRBD1. There are 15 residues in the CDR3. Germline CDR1 is MRHNA and CDR2 is SNTAGT. V was clipped by 9 bases and J by 3 bases; unmatched bases: 11. CDR3 nucleotides: TGTGCCAGGCAACAGGGGCACTGCCCCAATCAGCCCCAGCATTTT. This gives the protein CARQQGHCPNQPQHF.

This clone was seen only once. The chain uses TRBV27 and TRBJ1-6, with a tentative D call TRBD1 (5 bases). V was pared by 3 bases and J by 10 bases, with 22 bases between. The CDR3 is made up of 17 amino acids. CDR1 is MNHEY, CDR2 SMNVEV, per germline (reference sequence). The DNA for the CDR3 is TGTGCCAGCAGTTTGATACGGCAGGGCTTTGTACCCTCACCCCTCCACTTT. It specifies CASSLIRQGFVPSPLHF.

The chain couples TRBV19 to TRBJ2-2; 9 bases agree with TRBD1. This CDR3 is built from 17 residues. From germline, CDR1 is LNHDA and CDR2 SQIVND (reference sequence). The V gene end was trimmed by 10 bases and the J gene end by 4 bases; junction bases not matched to a gene: 16. The CDR3 DNA reads as TGTGCCAAACAGGGGGCGCAAGCCCAAGGACGCACCGGGGAGCTGTTTTTT. Protein sequence: CAKQGAQAQGRTGELFF.

This rearrangement joins TRBV12-3 or TRBV12-4 to TRBJ2-2; the D is unclear. This CDR3 spans 13 amino acids. V was clipped by 1 base and J by 6 bases, with 6 bases between them. CDR3 residues: CASSLVAPGELFF. CDR3 nucleotide sequence: TGTGCCAGCAGTTTAGTGGCTCCCGGGGAGCTGTTTTTT.

V and J are TRBV20-1 and TRBJ2-7; 8 nucleotides match TRBD1. This CDR3 spans 14 amino acids. Looked up from germline, CDR1 is DFQATT and CDR2 is SNEGSKA (reference sequence). Trimming at V came to 3 bases and at J to 4 bases, leaving 8 bases not matched to a gene. The CDR3 region has the DNA TGCAGTGCTAGTGGGTACAGGGGGTCATACGAGCAGTACTTC. Encoded protein: CSASGYRGSYEQYF.

The chain uses TRBV6-4 and TRBJ2-3; 11 bases map to TRBD2. The germline gives CDR1 MRHNA, CDR2 SNTAGT. This CDR3 contains 14 residues. The J segment lost 6 bases and the V segment lost 2 bases, leaving 1 base of the junction unmatched. The CDR3, as DNA: TGTGCCAGCAGTGACCGGACTAGCGGGGATACGCAGTATTTT. Protein product: CASSDRTSGDTQYF.

The chain uses TRBV9 and TRBJ2-5; TRBD2 agrees at 12 bases. The CDR3 runs 16 residues. From germline, CDR1 is SGDLS and CDR2 YYNGEE. V gave up 0 bases and J gave up 2 bases; unmatched junction bases: 2. The CDR3 DNA reads TGTGCCAGCAGCGTAGCGACTAGCGGGGGTCAAGAGACCCAGTACTTC. Its translation is CASSVATSGGQETQYF.

The V gene is TRBV5-1, the J gene TRBJ2-3, with 12 bases identical to TRBD1. V was clipped by 6 bases and J by 2 bases; unmatched bases: 7. The germline gives CDR1 SGHRS, CDR2 YFSETQ. The length of the CDR3 is 16 residues. The chain's CDR3 is CASTGTGGYSTDTQYF. As DNA, the CDR3 is TGCGCCAGCACCGGGACAGGGGGCTACTCCACAGATACGCAGTATTTT.

V gene TRBV7-6 combines with J gene TRBJ2-5, with 8 bases fitting TRBD1. The germline V gene encodes CDR1 SGHVS and CDR2 FNYEAQ. The CDR3 consists of 14 residues. Trimming removed 2 bases from V and 5 bases from J; junction bases left unmatched: 4. The CDR3 nucleotides are TGTGCCAGCAGCTTATCACAGGGGGGTGAGACCCAGTACTTC. Its protein is CASSLSQGGETQYF.

This clone was observed a single time. This chain uses TRBV5-1 with TRBJ1-2, with 9 bases identical to TRBD1. V was clipped by 0 bases and J by 7 bases; unmatched bases: 1. The CDR3 extends over 13 amino acids. The germline V gene has CDR1 SGHRS and CDR2 YFSETQ. The CDR3: CASSLGGQGGYTF. The CDR3 region has the DNA TGCGCCAGCAGCTTGGGGGGACAGGGTGGCTACACCTTC.

J is TRBJ2-7 and V is TRBV11-2, with 7 positions matching TRBD1. V dropped 5 bases and J dropped 1; count of bases not matched to a gene: 5. CDR1 is SGHAT and CDR2 is FQNNGV in the germline V gene. The CDR3 has 14 amino acids. Here the CDR3 DNA reads TGTGCCAGCAGCCGGGACAGAGTATCCTACGAGCAGTACTTC. It codes for CASSRDRVSYEQYF.

This chain uses TRBV7-2 with TRBJ2-4; D possibly corresponds to TRBD1 (6 bases). CDR1 is SGHTA, CDR2 FQGNSA, per germline. This CDR3 comprises 14 residues. Deletions cut 5 bases from V and 5 bases from J, with 13 bases between. The CDR3 loop reads CASSPRAGENIQYF. CDR3 DNA sequence: TGTGCCAGCAGCCCCCGGGCAGGGGAAAACATTCAGTACTTC. The full variable domain, in which reference TRBV7-2 and TRBJ2-4 provide the parts outside the CDR3, is GAGVSQSPSNKVTEKGKDVELRCDPISGHTALYWYRQSLGQGLEFLIYFQGNSAPDKSGLPSDRFSAERTGGSVSTLTIQRTQQEDSAVYLCASSPRAGENIQYFGAGTRLSVL.

The genes are TRBV15 and TRBJ2-3; D is undetermined. This CDR3 contains 13 residues. Trimming cost V 0 bases and J 4 bases, with 5 bases left between them. The germline V gene encodes CDR1 LNHNV and CDR2 YYDKDF (reference sequence). The CDR3 sequence: CATSRDEADTQYF. CDR3 nucleotides: TGTGCCACCAGCAGAGATGAGGCAGATACGCAGTATTTT.

The chain is built from TRBV6-2 or TRBV6-3 and TRBJ2-5; D is perhaps TRBD1 (6 bases). The ends were cut back, 2 bases at V and 5 bases at J, with 21 bases in the middle. Germline V gene data show CDR1 as MNHEY and CDR2 as SVGEGT. The CDR3 consists of 17 residues. In nucleotides, the CDR3 is TGTGCCAGCAGTTACCCCCTAGGGGGAATCATGGAGGAGACCCAGTACTTC. It specifies CASSYPLGGIMEETQYF.

V is TRBV15 and J is TRBJ1-3; D ambiguous. In germline, CDR1 is LNHNV, CDR2 YYDKDF (reference sequence). This CDR3 is 14 amino acids long. V was trimmed by 4 bases and J by 4 bases, leaving 11 bases between them. The CDR3 loop reads CATSTGVGGNTIYF. The CDR3 DNA is TGTGCCACCAGCACCGGGGTGGGGGGAAACACCATATATTTT.

The rearrangement joins TRBV19 to TRBJ2-5, with 9 positions matching TRBD1. J was trimmed by 0 bases and V by 5 bases; bases with no gene match: 19. Germline V gives CDR1 LNHDA, CDR2 SQIVND (reference sequence). The CDR3 has 20 amino acids. The CDR3 reads CASSPPPGQGLWDDQETQYF. The CDR3 DNA is TGTGCCAGTAGTCCCCCTCCGGGACAGGGTTTATGGGACGACCAAGAGACCCAGTACTTC.

In its sample, this clone was seen once. J is TRBJ2-5 and V is TRBV7-6; 7 nucleotides agree with TRBD1. The V segment lost 0 bases and the J segment 5 bases; nucleotides outside the gene matches: 18. This CDR3 comprises 19 residues. The V gene's germline CDR1 is SGHVS and CDR2 FNYEAQ. The CDR3 coding sequence is TGTGCCAGCAGCTTAGCGAAATCAAGGGGGCGAGGAGATGTGGAGACCCAGTACTTC. Translation gives CASSLAKSRGRGDVETQYF.

This clone was detected a few times. The chain is built from TRBV5-4 and TRBJ2-5; 12 bases map to TRBD2. Trimming at V came to 4 bases and at J to 2 bases, leaving 3 bases not matched to a gene. Looked up from germline, CDR1 is SGHNT and CDR2 is YYREEE (reference sequence). This CDR3 has 15 amino acids. The chain's CDR3 is CASSQTSGGQETQYF. The CDR3 nucleotides are TGTGCCAGCAGCCAGACTAGCGGGGGACAAGAGACCCAGTACTTC.

J is TRBJ2-3 and V is TRBV6-5; perhaps TRBD2 as D (6 bases). Germline V gene lookup returns CDR1 MNHEY and CDR2 SVGAGI. CDR3 length equals 15 residues. Trimming cost V 5 bases and J 2 bases, with 14 bases left between them. This CDR3 reads CASSTRTTATDTQYF. The CDR3 DNA reads as TGTGCCAGCAGTACCCGGACTACCGCCACAGATACGCAGTATTTT.